Given below is one TCR beta chain in context. The CDR3 totals 11 residues. Germline V gives CDR1 GTSNPN, CDR2 SVGIG (reference sequence). Method: immunoSEQ multiplex PCR; TCRdb's copy keeps in-frame clones and lacks some. The repertoire holds some 100,000 clones, 85% to 90% seen once, with roughly 10% in the top ten. This record comes from a study of T cell responses to AZD1222 COVID-19 vaccine. In the study overall: Second-dose intervals near 4 or 12 weeks were combined.

Sequencing was performed on peripheral blood, taken on day 0 of AZD1222 vaccination. This receptor was identified in an adult in good health. The V gene is TRBV30, the J gene TRBJ1-2; the D is unclear. The DNA for the CDR3 is TGTGCGACCGCGGGTGGGAATGGCTACACCTTC. Translating it yields CATAGGNGYTF.